This T cell receptor beta chain comes out of a study of blood T cells in healthy people across ages. Background on the study: When template switching was applied, about one barcoded beta molecule was captured per two T cells. Study results and caveats: Long-lived donors carried more naive CD4+ cells and greater diversity than aged donors. Older age went with lower TCR beta diversity per million T cells, in a roughly linear way.

Details on this clonotype: Its antigen is not known.

CDR1 is SGHTA and CDR2 is FQGNSA in the germline V gene. The CDR3 covers 15 residues. V lost 3 bases, J lost 2 bases, and 12 bases lay in between. Alongside a J-beta primer mix, a sample-barcoded 5' primer served in a second PCR lasting 7 to 11 cycles. TCRdb passed the 5' RACE reads through MiXCR, listing each CDR3 protein once. The repertoire consists of over 600,000 distinct CDR3 sequences, with about 61% occurring once and the leading ten covering under 30%. This receptor was taken from a man aged 40-50 years in good health. This chain links TRBV7-2 with TRBJ2-3; no clear D gene. The sample taken for sequencing was blood. CDR3 in amino acids: CASSFSEVVTDTQYF. CDR3 in DNA: TGTGCCAGCAGCTTTTCCGAGGTGGTCACAGATACGCAGTATTTT.